The next 2 T cell receptor beta chains were all read from a single sample in a study of cytomegalovirus exposure and HLA in healthy donors. Use of 60 Vbeta and 13 Jbeta primers characterized the PCR. Profiled with immunoSEQ multiplex PCR; TCRdb holds only in-frame clones, not every one. The data contain 110,000 to 150,000 clones, 60% to 85% of them singletons. Sequenced material: PBMCs. The source is a man under 40 in good health and CMV-seronegative.

The gene calls are TRBV5-1 and TRBJ2-5, with D possibly being TRBD2 (6 bases). V was pared by 3 bases and J by 5 bases, with 17 bases between. The CDR3 length is 15 residues. Germline CDR1 is SGHRS and CDR2 is YFSETQ. CDR3 nucleotides: TGCGCCAGCAGCTCCGGCGGCGGGGCCGCCGAGACCCAGTACTTC. It is translated as CASSSGGGAAETQYF.

The chain links TRBV30 to TRBJ2-5, with D possibly TRBD2 on 6 matching bases. Between the trimmed V and J ends, which lost 2 bases and 6 bases, there was a span of 16 bases. CDR1 and CDR2 from the germline V gene are GTSNPN and SVGIG (reference sequence). The CDR3 runs 14 residues. The CDR3 DNA is TGTGCCTGGAGTCAGGGACTGAGGGGACAGACCCAGTACTTC. It codes for CAWSQGLRGQTQYF.